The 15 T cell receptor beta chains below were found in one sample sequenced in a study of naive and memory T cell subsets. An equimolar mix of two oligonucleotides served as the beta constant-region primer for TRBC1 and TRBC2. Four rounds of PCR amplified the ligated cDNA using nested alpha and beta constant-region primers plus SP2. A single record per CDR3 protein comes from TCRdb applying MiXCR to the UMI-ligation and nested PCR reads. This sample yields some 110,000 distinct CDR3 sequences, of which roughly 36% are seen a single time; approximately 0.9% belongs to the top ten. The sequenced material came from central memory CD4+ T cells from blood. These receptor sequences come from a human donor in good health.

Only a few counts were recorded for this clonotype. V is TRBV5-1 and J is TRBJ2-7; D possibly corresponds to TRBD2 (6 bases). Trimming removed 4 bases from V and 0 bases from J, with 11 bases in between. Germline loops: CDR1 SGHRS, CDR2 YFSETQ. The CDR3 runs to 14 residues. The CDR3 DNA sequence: TGCGCCAGCAGCCGGGACTCCCTCTCCTACGAGCAGTACTTC. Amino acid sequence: CASSRDSLSYEQYF.

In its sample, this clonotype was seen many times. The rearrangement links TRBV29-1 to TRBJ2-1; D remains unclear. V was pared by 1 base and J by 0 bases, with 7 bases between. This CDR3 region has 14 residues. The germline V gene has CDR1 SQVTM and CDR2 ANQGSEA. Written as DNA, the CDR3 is TGCAGCGTTGAAGGACGGATCTCCTACAATGAGCAGTTCTTC. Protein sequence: CSVEGRISYNEQFF.

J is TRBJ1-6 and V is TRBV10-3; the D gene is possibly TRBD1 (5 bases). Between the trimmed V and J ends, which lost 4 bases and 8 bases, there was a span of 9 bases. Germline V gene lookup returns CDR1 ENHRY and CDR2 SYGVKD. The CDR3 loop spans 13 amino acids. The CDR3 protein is CAISAGVDSPLHF. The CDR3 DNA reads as TGTGCCATCAGTGCGGGGGTTGATTCACCCCTCCACTTT.

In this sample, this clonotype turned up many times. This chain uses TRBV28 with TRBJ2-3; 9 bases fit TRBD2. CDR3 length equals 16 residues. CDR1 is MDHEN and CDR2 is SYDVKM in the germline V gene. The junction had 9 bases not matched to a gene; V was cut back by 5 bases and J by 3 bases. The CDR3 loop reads CASSPALAGKTDTQYF. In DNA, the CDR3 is TGTGCCAGCAGTCCTGCCCTAGCGGGAAAAACAGATACGCAGTATTTT.

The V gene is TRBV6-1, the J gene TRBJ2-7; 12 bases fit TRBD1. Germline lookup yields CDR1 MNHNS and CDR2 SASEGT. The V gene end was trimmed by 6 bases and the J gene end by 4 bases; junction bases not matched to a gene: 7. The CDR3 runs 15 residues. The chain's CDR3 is CASSVGQGAMYEQYF. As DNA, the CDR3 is TGTGCCAGCAGCGTGGGACAGGGGGCGATGTACGAGCAGTACTTC.

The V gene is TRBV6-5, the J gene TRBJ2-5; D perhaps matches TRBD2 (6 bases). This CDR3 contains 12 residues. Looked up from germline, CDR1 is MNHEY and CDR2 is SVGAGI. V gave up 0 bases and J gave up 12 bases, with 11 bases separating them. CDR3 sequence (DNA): TGTGCCAGCAGTTACTCGTACGGACTAAAGTACTTC. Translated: CASSYSYGLKYF.

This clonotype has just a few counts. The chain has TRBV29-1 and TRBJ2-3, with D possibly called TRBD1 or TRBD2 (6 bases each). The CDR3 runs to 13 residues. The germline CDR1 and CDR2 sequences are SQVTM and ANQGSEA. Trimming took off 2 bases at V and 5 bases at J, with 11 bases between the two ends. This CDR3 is CSVERGAVDTQYF. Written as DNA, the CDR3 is TGCAGCGTTGAAAGGGGGGCGGTAGATACGCAGTATTTT.

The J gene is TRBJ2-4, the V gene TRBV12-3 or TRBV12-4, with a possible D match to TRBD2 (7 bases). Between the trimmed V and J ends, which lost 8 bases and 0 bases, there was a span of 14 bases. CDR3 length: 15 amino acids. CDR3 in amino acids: CASGGGAIAKNIQYF. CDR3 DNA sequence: TGTGCCAGCGGGGGGGGCGCCATAGCCAAAAACATTCAGTACTTC.

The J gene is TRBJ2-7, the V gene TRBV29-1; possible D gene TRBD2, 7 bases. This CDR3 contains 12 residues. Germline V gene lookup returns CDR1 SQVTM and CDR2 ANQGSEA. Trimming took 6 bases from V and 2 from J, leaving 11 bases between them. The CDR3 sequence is CSVGGAPYEQYF. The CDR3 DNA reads TGCAGCGTGGGGGGGGCCCCCTACGAGCAGTACTTC.

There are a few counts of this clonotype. The CDR3 region is CSAAQPGLAGRGVNTQYF. The CDR3 nucleotides read TGCAGTGCTGCCCAACCGGGACTAGCGGGACGGGGAGTTAATACGCAGTATTTT. The gene calls are TRBV20-1 and TRBJ2-3; 13 positions agree with TRBD2. V shed 5 bases and J 7 bases; nucleotides not matched to a gene: 18. Per germline, CDR1 DFQATT and CDR2 SNEGSKA (reference sequence). This CDR3 region has 18 residues.

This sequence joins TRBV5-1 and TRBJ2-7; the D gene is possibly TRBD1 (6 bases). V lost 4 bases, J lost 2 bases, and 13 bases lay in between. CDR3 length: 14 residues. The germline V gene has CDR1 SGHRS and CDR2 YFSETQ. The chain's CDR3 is CASSQDRITYEQYF. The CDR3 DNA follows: TGCGCCAGCAGCCAAGACAGGATTACCTACGAGCAGTACTTC. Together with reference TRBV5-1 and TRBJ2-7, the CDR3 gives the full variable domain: KAGVTQTPRYLIKTRGQQVTLSCSPISGHRSVSWYQQTPGQGLQFLFEYFSETQRNKGNFPGRFSGRQFSNSRSEMNVSTLELGDSALYLCASSQDRITYEQYFGPGTRLTVT.

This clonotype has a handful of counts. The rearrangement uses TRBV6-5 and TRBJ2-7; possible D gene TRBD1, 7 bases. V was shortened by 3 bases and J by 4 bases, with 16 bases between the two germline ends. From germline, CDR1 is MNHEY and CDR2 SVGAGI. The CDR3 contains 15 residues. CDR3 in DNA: TGTGCCAGCAGTTATTGGAGGGGGCTACAGTACGAGCAGTACTTC. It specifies CASSYWRGLQYEQYF.

CDR3 residues: CSAGQGRNEQYF. Written as DNA, the CDR3 is TGCAGCGCCGGACAGGGTCGGAACGAGCAGTACTTC. This rearrangement joins TRBV29-1 to TRBJ2-7; 8 nucleotides line up with TRBD1. The junction had 7 bases not matched to a gene; V was cut back by 7 bases and J by 5 bases. Germline V gene sequence: CDR1 SQVTM, CDR2 ANQGSEA. This CDR3 spans 12 amino acids.

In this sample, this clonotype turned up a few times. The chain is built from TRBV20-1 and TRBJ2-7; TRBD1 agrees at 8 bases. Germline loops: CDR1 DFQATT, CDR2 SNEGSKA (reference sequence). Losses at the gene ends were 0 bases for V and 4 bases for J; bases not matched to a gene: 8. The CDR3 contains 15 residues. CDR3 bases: TGCAGTGCTAGAGATGGGGAGACAGGGGATTACGAGCAGTACTTC. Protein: CSARDGETGDYEQYF.

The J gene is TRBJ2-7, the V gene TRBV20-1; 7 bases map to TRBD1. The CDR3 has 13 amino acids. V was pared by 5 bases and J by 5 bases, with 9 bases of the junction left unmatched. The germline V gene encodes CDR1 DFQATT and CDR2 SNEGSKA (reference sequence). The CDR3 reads CSAPSLTGNEQYF. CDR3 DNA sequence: TGCAGTGCTCCGAGCTTGACAGGGAACGAGCAGTACTTC.